This T cell receptor beta chain is from a study of brain T cells in children with intractable seizures. Generated by immunoSEQ multiplex PCR, the TCRdb table keeps only in-frame clones and is missing some. Here the sample spans a few hundred thousand clones, 85% to 95% being singletons. Time point specified: blood from clinic visit 5 months post-surgery; TSC patient then seizure free. Sequencing was limited to surgery cases with top T cell transcript signatures in brain tissue. Before surgery, patients took at least one anti-epileptic drug. V was cut by 3 bases and J by 8 bases, with 24 bases left in between. This CDR3 region has 17 residues. The germline CDR1 and CDR2 sequences are KGHDR and SFDVKD. With respect to this clone: Its matching antigen is unknown.

The study, taken as a whole, reports: Clones missing pre-surgery may reflect undersampling of that blood sample. HCMV serostatus was not known, and viral specificity came from CDR3 similarity only.

The clonotype originates from a boy younger than two with tuberous sclerosis and intractable seizures. V is TRBV24-1 and J is TRBJ1-2; D perhaps matches TRBD1 (5 bases). The source was peripheral blood, collected roughly 5 months after surgery. The CDR3 loop reads CATSDPSGGTGVHGYTF. As DNA, the CDR3 is TGTGCCACCAGTGATCCCAGTGGCGGGACGGGGGTCCACGGCTACACCTTC.